The entry below describes one T cell receptor (beta chain). Its matching antigen is unknown. The CDR3 length is 15 residues. Per the germline V gene, CDR1 is MNHNY and CDR2 is SVGAGI (reference sequence). The V and J ends lost 2 bases and 2 bases respectively, with 11 bases between them. The second PCR ran about 6 to 12 cycles with a sample-barcoded 5' primer and J-beta primers. TCRdb re-analysed the 5' RACE reads in MiXCR, keeping a single row per CDR3 protein. The repertoire has about 780,000 distinct CDR3 sequences, about 26% of them found once; the top ten carry about 2.9%. This specimen comes from a study of blood T cells in healthy people across ages. Study-wide results and caveats: Bulk PBMC profiling left naive and antigen-experienced comparisons inconclusive.

The same data also contributed to another study, on T cells of mothers and their children.

V is TRBV6-6 and J is TRBJ2-3; unclear D gene. This TCR was recovered from a boy younger than 18 in good health. Sequenced sample: blood. The CDR3 region is CASSYNSEPTDTQYF. CDR3 coding DNA: TGTGCCAGCAGTTACAACAGTGAACCCACAGATACGCAGTATTTT.